This passage covers 28 T cell receptor beta chains from one sample sequenced in a study of TIL therapy for anti-PD-1-resistant metastatic lung cancer. As for time point: pre-treatment sample, taken before nivolumab and TIL therapy. Sequencing used immunoSEQ v3. The protocol was immunoSEQ multiplex PCR, while the TCRdb copy is restricted to in-frame clones and leaves out a portion. The repertoire holds about 50,000 clones, with 86% as singletons. The sequences come from blood, collected at baseline. The receptor set was obtained from a person aged 25 to 80 with non-small cell lung cancer.

This clone was observed a few times. The rearrangement uses TRBV14 and TRBJ2-1, with D possibly being TRBD1 (6 bases). V gave up 7 bases and J gave up 6 bases, with 7 bases separating them. Germline lookup yields CDR1 SGHDN and CDR2 FVKESK. The CDR3 length is 11 residues. CDR3 amino acids: CASKGGNEQFF. The CDR3 nucleotides read TGTGCCAGCAAAGGGGGCAATGAGCAGTTCTTC.

The chain links TRBV20-1 to TRBJ2-7, with D possibly matching TRBD1 (6 bases). CDR3 length: 11 amino acids. V shed 1 base and J shed 7 bases, with 8 bases lying between them. Germline loops: CDR1 DFQATT, CDR2 SNEGSKA (reference sequence). As DNA, the CDR3 is TGCAGTGCTAGAGTAGGGGGAGAGCAGTACTTC. As protein: CSARVGGEQYF.

This clone was recorded once. This chain uses TRBV28 with TRBJ2-3; 10 positions match TRBD2. V trimming: 5 bases; J trimming: 6 bases; junction bases outside the gene matches: 5. Germline loops: CDR1 MDHEN, CDR2 SYDVKM. The CDR3 length is 14 residues. The CDR3 nucleotides read TGTGCCAGCAGTCCCACTAGCGGGATTGATACGCAGTATTTT. As protein: CASSPTSGIDTQYF.

The CDR3 sequence is CASSTREEAFF. The CDR3 DNA reads TGTGCCAGCAGCACCCGGGAAGAAGCTTTCTTT. This rearrangement joins TRBV5-4 to TRBJ1-1; D gene ambiguous. Trimming cost V 4 bases and J 8 bases, with 9 bases left between them. The CDR3 runs to 11 residues. Germline lookup yields CDR1 SGHNT and CDR2 YYREEE (reference sequence). Using reference TRBV5-4 and TRBJ1-1 for the parts outside the CDR3, the full variable domain is ETGVTQSPTHLIKTRGQQVTLRCSSQSGHNTVSWYQQALGQGPQFIFQYYREEENGRGNFPPRFSGLQFPNYSSELNVNALELDDSALYLCASSTREEAFFGQGTRLTVV.

For the CDR3, the DNA is TGTGCCAGCAGCCATTTTACGGGACTAGGTTCCTACGAGCAGTACTTC. Translation gives CASSHFTGLGSYEQYF. The chain uses TRBV3-1 (or the pseudogene TRBV3-2) and TRBJ2-7; TRBD2 agrees at 8 bases. Unmatched junction bases numbered 8, after V lost 3 bases and J lost 1 base. Germline V CDR1 and CDR2: LGHDT, YNNKEL (reference sequence). The CDR3 covers 16 residues.

This clone was seen a few times. This chain links TRBV24-1 with TRBJ2-2; D gene uncertain. Trimming took off 4 bases at V and 6 bases at J, with 2 bases between the two ends. CDR3 length: 11 residues. Per the germline V gene, CDR1 is KGHDR and CDR2 is SFDVKD. The CDR3 DNA is TGTGCCACCAGTGACGCCGGGGAGCTGTTTTTT. This encodes CATSDAGELFF.

This clone came up a few times. The J gene is TRBJ2-2, the V gene TRBV12-5; 11 bases are shared with TRBD2. V trimming: 6 bases; J trimming: 6 bases; junction bases outside the gene matches: 12. Germline V CDR1 and CDR2: LGHNT, FRNRAP. The CDR3 consists of 17 residues. CDR3 DNA sequence: TGTGCTAGTGGATCCTCACTAGCGGGAGACTCTCCCGGGGAGCTGTTTTTT. Its protein is CASGSSLAGDSPGELFF.

The chain has TRBV4-1 and TRBJ2-7; 9 positions match TRBD1. Germline-derived CDR1 and CDR2 are MGHRA and YSYEKL. This CDR3 has 16 residues. Losses at the gene ends were 0 bases for V and 3 bases for J; bases not matched to a gene: 6. CDR3 sequence: CASSQEGTGGRYEQYF. CDR3 nucleotides: TGCGCCAGCAGCCAAGAGGGCACAGGGGGCCGCTACGAGCAGTACTTC.

J is TRBJ1-2 and V is TRBV18; possible D gene TRBD1, 6 bases. V was pared by 6 bases and J by 3 bases, with 11 bases between. CDR3 length equals 13 residues. Germline CDR1 KGHSH, CDR2 LQKENI. CDR3 amino acids: CASSQGRDYGYTF. The CDR3 DNA follows: TGTGCCAGCTCGCAGGGGCGCGACTATGGCTACACCTTC.

This clone was seen only once. V gene TRBV21-1 combines with J gene TRBJ1-1. TRBV21-1 is given as a pseudogene. The CDR3 is 21 residues long. The CDR3 sequence is CAREGQASRQGKIERWTEAFF. The CDR3 DNA reads TGTGCCAGAGAGGGGCAAGCTAGTCGACAAGGTAAAATTGAAAGGTGGACTGAAGCTTTCTTT.

The chain has TRBV12-3 or TRBV12-4 and TRBJ2-2, with D unresolved. This CDR3 contains 12 residues. Trimming removed 5 bases from V and 1 base from J, with 2 bases in between. DNA of the CDR3: TGTGCCAGCAGTAGGAACACCGGGGAGCTGTTTTTT. Its translation is CASSRNTGELFF.

This chain connects TRBV11-2 to TRBJ1-4; maybe TRBD1 (5 bases). CDR3 length equals 16 residues. Trimming removed 0 bases at V and 9 bases at J, with 17 bases between. Per germline, CDR1 SGHAT and CDR2 FQNNGV. The CDR3 DNA sequence: TGTGCCAGCAGCTTAGATCGCGGCGGGGGAATGAAAAAACTGTTTTTT. It is translated as CASSLDRGGGMKKLFF.

This clone has just a few counts. The V gene is TRBV5-4, the J gene TRBJ2-2; tentative D call: TRBD1 (6 bases). The CDR3 runs 13 residues. Germline values: CDR1 SGHNT, CDR2 YYREEE (reference sequence). Trimming removed 4 bases from V and 3 bases from J, with 7 bases in between. The CDR3 loop reads CASSRTDTGELFF. The CDR3 nucleotides read TGTGCCAGCAGCCGGACAGACACCGGGGAGCTGTTTTTT.

The rearrangement joins TRBV6-5 to TRBJ2-3; 12 bases are shared with TRBD1. This CDR3 region has 15 residues. Trimming took 6 bases from V and 5 from J; bases not matched to a gene: 6. Germline CDR1 reads MNHEY; CDR2 reads SVGAGI. The CDR3 is CASSGTGGLVDTQYF. The CDR3, as DNA: TGTGCCAGCAGCGGGACAGGGGGCCTCGTAGATACGCAGTATTTT.

This chain uses TRBV14 with TRBJ2-5; no clear D. The germline gives CDR1 SGHDN, CDR2 FVKESK. V lost 5 bases, J lost 0 bases, and 10 bases lay in between. There are 14 residues in the CDR3. The CDR3 nucleotides are TGTGCCAGCAGCAAAACACCGTACCAAGAGACCCAGTACTTC. Translated: CASSKTPYQETQYF.

This clone was recorded a few times. The chain uses TRBV6-2 or TRBV6-3 and TRBJ2-2; D could derive from TRBD1 or TRBD2 (5 bases each). The CDR3 length is 17 residues. V was clipped by 0 bases and J by 0 bases, with 11 bases between them. Germline loops: CDR1 MNHEY, CDR2 SVGEGT. CDR3 bases: TGTGCCAGCAGTTACTCAATGGGACGAGCGAACACCGGGGAGCTGTTTTTT. Translating gives CASSYSMGRANTGELFF.

This clone has a single count. The CDR3 loop is CASSGGSQETQYF. The CDR3 bases are TGTGCCAGTAGCGGGGGGTCCCAAGAGACCCAGTACTTC. J is TRBJ2-5 and V is TRBV28; 10 nucleotides match TRBD2. Germline V gives CDR1 MDHEN, CDR2 SYDVKM. CDR3 size: 13 residues. V shed 9 bases, J shed 1 base, and the junction held 2 bases outside the gene matches.

CDR3 region: CASKGAAGGSGSYEQYF. Here the CDR3 DNA reads TGTGCCAGCAAGGGGGCAGCAGGCGGGTCTGGCTCCTACGAGCAGTACTTC. The V and J genes are TRBV28 and TRBJ2-7, with 7 bases that match TRBD1. J lost 0 bases, V lost 7 bases, and 15 bases had no gene match. Germline loops: CDR1 MDHEN, CDR2 SYDVKM. The CDR3 is 17 amino acids.

The chain recombines TRBV5-1 with TRBJ2-3; TRBD2 matches 8 bases. J gave up 4 bases and V 1 base, and 5 bases lay outside the gene matches. This CDR3 comprises 15 residues. Per the germline V gene, CDR1 is SGHRS and CDR2 is YFSETQ. CDR3 residues: CASSLTGGPADTQYF. The CDR3 coding sequence is TGCGCCAGCAGCTTGACGGGGGGGCCCGCAGATACGCAGTATTTT.

The chain uses TRBV5-1 and TRBJ2-5; 7 bases are a match to TRBD1. Looked up from germline, CDR1 is SGHRS and CDR2 is YFSETQ. This CDR3 spans 14 amino acids. The V gene end was trimmed by 4 bases and the J gene end by 5 bases; junction bases not matched to a gene: 8. In nucleotides, the CDR3 is TGCGCCAGCAGCGACGGCAGGGGGAAGGAGACCCAGTACTTC. The encoded protein is CASSDGRGKETQYF.

The CDR3 loop reads CASSRDFSSYEQYF. The DNA of the CDR3 is TGCGCCAGCAGTCGGGACTTTAGCTCCTACGAGCAGTACTTC. The chain carries TRBV10-1 and TRBJ2-7; D might be TRBD2 (6 bases). Trimming removed 5 bases at V and 0 bases at J, with 11 bases between. This CDR3 contains 14 residues. Germline CDR1 WNHNN, CDR2 SYGVQD (reference sequence).

This rearrangement joins TRBV7-9 to TRBJ1-1; the D is unclear. V was shortened by 5 bases and J by 7 bases, with 11 bases between the two germline ends. The length of the CDR3 is 12 residues. Germline CDR1 is SEHNR and CDR2 is FQNEAQ (reference sequence). The CDR3 loop reads CASSPSGGEAFF. The CDR3 nucleotides read TGTGCCAGCAGCCCATCAGGCGGTGAAGCTTTCTTT.

V gene TRBV11-2 combines with J gene TRBJ1-2, with TRBD1 identical over 8 bases. Unmatched junction bases numbered 6, after V lost 2 bases and J lost 7 bases. The CDR3 runs 14 residues. Germline V gives CDR1 SGHAT, CDR2 FQNNGV. CDR3 bases: TGTGCCAGCAGCTTACAGCAGGGGGCTGGTGGCTACACCTTC. Its protein product is CASSLQQGAGGYTF.

The rearrangement uses TRBV3-1 (or the pseudogene TRBV3-2) and TRBJ2-2; 8 bases match TRBD1. Germline CDR1 LGHDT, CDR2 YNNKEL (reference sequence). The CDR3 is made up of 17 amino acids. Germline trimming cut 2 bases from V and 6 bases from J; bases unmatched to any gene: 11. CDR3 sequence: CASSQRRGRGLPGELFF. CDR3 coding DNA: TGTGCCAGCAGCCAACGGCGCGGCAGGGGGCTTCCCGGGGAGCTGTTTTTT.

CDR3 nucleotides: TGTGCCAGCAGCAAAATGGACCCCCGCCCCTACGAGCAGTACTTC. Encoded protein: CASSKMDPRPYEQYF. The genes are TRBV21-1 and TRBJ2-7. TRBV21-1 is assigned pseudogene status. The CDR3 is made up of 15 amino acids.

CDR3 DNA sequence: TGCGCCAGCAGCTTGGTTGGCAGGGCGGGTGAAAAACTGTTTTTT. Protein product: CASSLVGRAGEKLFF. J is TRBJ1-4 and V is TRBV5-1, with a weak D call TRBD1 (5 bases). V was clipped by 0 bases and J by 7 bases, with 13 bases between them. Germline V gene lookup returns CDR1 SGHRS and CDR2 YFSETQ. The CDR3 is 15 amino acids.

V is TRBV21-1 and J is TRBJ1-2. TRBV21-1 is annotated as a pseudogene. The CDR3 loop spans 18 amino acids. DNA of the CDR3: TGTGCCAGCAGCAAAGTTCAGATTGACGCCCTCCCGGGCTATGGCTACACCTTC. It specifies CASSKVQIDALPGYGYTF.

V usage is TRBV15 and J usage is TRBJ2-7; 7 nucleotides align to TRBD1. CDR3 length: 15 amino acids. V shed 2 bases and J 4 bases; nucleotides not matched to a gene: 8. Germline-derived CDR1 and CDR2 are LNHNV and YYDKDF (reference sequence). CDR3 residues: CATSRTDRVKYEQYF. In nucleotides, the CDR3 is TGTGCCACCAGCAGAACCGACAGGGTGAAATACGAGCAGTACTTC.